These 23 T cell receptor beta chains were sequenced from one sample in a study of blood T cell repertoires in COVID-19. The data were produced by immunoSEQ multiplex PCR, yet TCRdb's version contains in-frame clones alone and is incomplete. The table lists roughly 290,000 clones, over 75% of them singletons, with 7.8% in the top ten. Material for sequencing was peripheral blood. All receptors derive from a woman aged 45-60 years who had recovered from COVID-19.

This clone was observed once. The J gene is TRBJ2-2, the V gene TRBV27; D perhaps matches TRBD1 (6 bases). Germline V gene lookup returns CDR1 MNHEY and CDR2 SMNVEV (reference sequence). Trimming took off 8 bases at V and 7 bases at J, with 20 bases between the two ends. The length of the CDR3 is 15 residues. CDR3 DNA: TGTGCCAGCGCCCCTAGGTGGGGGCACGACGGGGAGCTGTTTTTT. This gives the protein CASAPRWGHDGELFF.

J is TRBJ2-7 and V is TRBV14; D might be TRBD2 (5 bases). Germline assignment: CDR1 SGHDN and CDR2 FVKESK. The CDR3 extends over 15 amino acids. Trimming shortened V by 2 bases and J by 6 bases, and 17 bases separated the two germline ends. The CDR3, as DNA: TGTGCCAGCAGCCAACGGGGAGATCCCCCTTTCGAGCAGTACTTC. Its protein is CASSQRGDPPFEQYF. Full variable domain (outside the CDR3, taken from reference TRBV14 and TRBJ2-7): EAGVTQFPSHSVIEKGQTVTLRCDPISGHDNLYWYRRVMGKEIKFLLHFVKESKQDESGMPNNRFLAERTGGTYSTLKVQPAELEDSGVYFCASSQRGDPPFEQYFGPGTRLTVT.

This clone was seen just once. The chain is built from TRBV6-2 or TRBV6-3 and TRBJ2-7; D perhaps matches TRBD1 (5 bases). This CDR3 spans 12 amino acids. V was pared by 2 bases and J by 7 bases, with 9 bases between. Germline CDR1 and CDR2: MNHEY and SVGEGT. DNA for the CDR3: TGTGCCAGCAGTTACACCAGGGTAGAGCAGTACTTC. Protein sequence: CASSYTRVEQYF.

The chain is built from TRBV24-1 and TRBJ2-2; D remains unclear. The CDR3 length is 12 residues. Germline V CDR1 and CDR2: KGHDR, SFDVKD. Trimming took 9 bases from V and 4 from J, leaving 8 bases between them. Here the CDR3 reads CATPNTTGELFF. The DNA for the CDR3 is TGTGCCACCCCAAACACCACCGGGGAGCTGTTTTTT.

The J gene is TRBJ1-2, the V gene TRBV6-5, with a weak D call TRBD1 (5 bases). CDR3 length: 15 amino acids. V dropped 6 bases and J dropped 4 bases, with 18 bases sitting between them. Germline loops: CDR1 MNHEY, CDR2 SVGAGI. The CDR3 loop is CASRGPGQGIYGYTF. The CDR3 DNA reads TGTGCCAGCAGGGGGCCTGGACAAGGGATCTATGGCTACACCTTC.

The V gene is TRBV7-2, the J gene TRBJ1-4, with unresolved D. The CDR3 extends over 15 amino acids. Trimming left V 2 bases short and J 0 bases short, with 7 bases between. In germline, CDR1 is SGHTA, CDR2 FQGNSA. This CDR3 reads CASSLLGATNEKLFF. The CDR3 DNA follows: TGTGCCAGCAGCTTACTAGGCGCAACTAATGAAAAACTGTTTTTT.

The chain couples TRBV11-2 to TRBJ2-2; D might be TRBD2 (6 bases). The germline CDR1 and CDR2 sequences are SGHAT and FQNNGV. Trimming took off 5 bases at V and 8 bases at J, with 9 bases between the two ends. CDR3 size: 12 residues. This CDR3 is CASSPGVGELFF. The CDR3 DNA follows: TGTGCCAGCAGCCCGGGGGTAGGGGAGCTGTTTTTT.

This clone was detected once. The CDR3 is CASSSGGAYTDTQYF. The DNA for the CDR3 is TGTGCCAGCAGCTCCGGGGGGGCCTACACAGATACGCAGTATTTT. V and J are TRBV7-9 and TRBJ2-3, with TRBD2 matching 8 bases. V lost 4 bases, J lost 2 bases, and 5 bases stayed unmatched. Germline values: CDR1 SEHNR, CDR2 FQNEAQ (reference sequence). This CDR3 comprises 15 residues. Full variable domain (rest looked up from reference TRBV7-9 and TRBJ2-3): DTGVSQNPRHKITKRGQNVTFRCDPISEHNRLYWYRQTLGQGPEFLTYFQNEAQLEKSRLLSDRFSAERPKGSFSTLEIQRTEQGDSAMYLCASSSGGAYTDTQYFGPGTRLTVL.

The CDR3 nucleotides read TGTGCCAGCAGCCAAACAGGGGGCTTTTGGCCGTTCTTC. Translation gives CASSQTGGFWPFF. The rearrangement uses TRBV27 and TRBJ2-1; 9 positions match TRBD1. J gave up 15 bases and V 6 bases, and 12 bases lay outside the gene matches. The CDR3 runs 13 residues. Germline CDR1 is MNHEY and CDR2 is SMNVEV (reference sequence).

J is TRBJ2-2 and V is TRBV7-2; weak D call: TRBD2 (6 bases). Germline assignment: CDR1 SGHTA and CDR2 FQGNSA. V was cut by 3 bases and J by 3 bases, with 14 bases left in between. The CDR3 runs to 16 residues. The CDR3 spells CASSLAPGLDTGELFF. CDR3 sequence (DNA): TGTGCCAGCAGCTTGGCTCCGGGACTTGACACCGGGGAGCTGTTTTTT.

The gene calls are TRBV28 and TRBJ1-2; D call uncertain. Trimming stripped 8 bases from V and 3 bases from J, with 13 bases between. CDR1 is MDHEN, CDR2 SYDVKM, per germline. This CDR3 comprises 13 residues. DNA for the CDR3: TGTGCCAGCGGGCCACAGCAACACTATGGCTACACCTTC. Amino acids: CASGPQQHYGYTF.

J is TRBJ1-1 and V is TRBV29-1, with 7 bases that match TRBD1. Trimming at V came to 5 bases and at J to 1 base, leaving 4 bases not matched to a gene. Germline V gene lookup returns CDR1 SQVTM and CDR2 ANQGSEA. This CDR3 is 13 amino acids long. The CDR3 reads CSVNRGSNTEAFF. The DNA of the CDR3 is TGCAGCGTTAACAGGGGTTCGAACACTGAAGCTTTCTTT.

CDR3 sequence: CASSLQGVSGNTIYF. The CDR3 DNA reads as TGCGCCAGCAGCTTACAGGGGGTATCTGGAAACACCATATATTTT. The chain couples TRBV5-1 to TRBJ1-3, with 8 bases aligning to TRBD1. V shed 2 bases and J 1 base; nucleotides not matched to a gene: 2. Germline values: CDR1 SGHRS, CDR2 YFSETQ. This CDR3 is built from 15 residues.

The CDR3 DNA follows: TGTGCCAGCAGCTTCAGGGACACCGGGGAGCTGTTTTTT. It encodes CASSFRDTGELFF. V is TRBV7-2 and J is TRBJ2-2, with a possible D match to TRBD1 (5 bases). The germline V and J ends were trimmed by 3 bases and 3 bases, with 5 bases remaining between them. Germline lookup yields CDR1 SGHTA and CDR2 FQGNSA. The CDR3 loop spans 13 amino acids.

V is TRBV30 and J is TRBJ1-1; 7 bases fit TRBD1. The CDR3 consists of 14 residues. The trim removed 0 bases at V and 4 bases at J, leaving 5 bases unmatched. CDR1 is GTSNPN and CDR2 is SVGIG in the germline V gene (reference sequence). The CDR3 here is CAWSVLKGATEAFF. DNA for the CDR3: TGTGCCTGGAGTGTACTAAAGGGGGCCACTGAAGCTTTCTTT.

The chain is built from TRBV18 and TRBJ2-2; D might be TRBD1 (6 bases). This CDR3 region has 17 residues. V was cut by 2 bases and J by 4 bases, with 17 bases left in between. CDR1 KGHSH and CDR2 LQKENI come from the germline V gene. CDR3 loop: CASSPNSGVGATGELFF. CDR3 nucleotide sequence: TGTGCCAGCTCACCAAATTCTGGCGTGGGGGCCACCGGGGAGCTGTTTTTT.

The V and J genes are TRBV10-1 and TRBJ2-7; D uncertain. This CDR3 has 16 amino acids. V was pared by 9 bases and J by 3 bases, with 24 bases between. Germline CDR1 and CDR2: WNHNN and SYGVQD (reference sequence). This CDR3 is CARFPSVRQRFYEQYF. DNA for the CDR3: TGCGCCAGGTTCCCCTCTGTGCGGCAGCGCTTCTACGAGCAGTACTTC.

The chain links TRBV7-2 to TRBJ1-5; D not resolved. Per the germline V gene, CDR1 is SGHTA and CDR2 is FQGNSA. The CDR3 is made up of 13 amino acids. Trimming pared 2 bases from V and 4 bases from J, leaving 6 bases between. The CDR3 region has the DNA TGTGCCAGCAGCTTATACTGGAATCAGCCCCAGCATTTT. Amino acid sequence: CASSLYWNQPQHF.

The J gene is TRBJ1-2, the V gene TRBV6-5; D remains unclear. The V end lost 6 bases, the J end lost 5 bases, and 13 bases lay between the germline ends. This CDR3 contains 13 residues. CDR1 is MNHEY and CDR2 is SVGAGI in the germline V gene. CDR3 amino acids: CASRQALAYGYTF. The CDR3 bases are TGTGCCAGCAGGCAGGCTCTAGCTTATGGCTACACCTTC.

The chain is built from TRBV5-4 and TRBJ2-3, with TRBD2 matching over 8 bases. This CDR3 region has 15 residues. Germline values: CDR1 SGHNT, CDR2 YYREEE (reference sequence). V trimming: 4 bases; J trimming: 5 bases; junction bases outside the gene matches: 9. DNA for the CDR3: TGTGCCAGCAGCCAAACTAGCGGTTATCGAGATACGCAGTATTTT. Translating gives CASSQTSGYRDTQYF. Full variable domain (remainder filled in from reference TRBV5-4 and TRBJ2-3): ETGVTQSPTHLIKTRGQQVTLRCSSQSGHNTVSWYQQALGQGPQFIFQYYREEENGRGNFPPRFSGLQFPNYSSELNVNALELDDSALYLCASSQTSGYRDTQYFGPGTRLTVL.

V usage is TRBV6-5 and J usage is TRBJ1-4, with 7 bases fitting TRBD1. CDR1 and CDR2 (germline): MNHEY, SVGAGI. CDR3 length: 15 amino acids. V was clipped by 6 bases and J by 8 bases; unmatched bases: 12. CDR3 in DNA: TGTGCCAGCAGAGACCCGGGACAGCAAGGAGAAAAACTGTTTTTT. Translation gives CASRDPGQQGEKLFF.

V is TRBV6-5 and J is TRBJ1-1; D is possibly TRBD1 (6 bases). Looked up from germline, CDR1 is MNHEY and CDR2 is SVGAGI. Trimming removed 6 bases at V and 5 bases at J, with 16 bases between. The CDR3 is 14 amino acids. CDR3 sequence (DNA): TGTGCCAGCAGACAGGGTAGTAGGAGGACTGAAGCTTTCTTT. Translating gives CASRQGSRRTEAFF.

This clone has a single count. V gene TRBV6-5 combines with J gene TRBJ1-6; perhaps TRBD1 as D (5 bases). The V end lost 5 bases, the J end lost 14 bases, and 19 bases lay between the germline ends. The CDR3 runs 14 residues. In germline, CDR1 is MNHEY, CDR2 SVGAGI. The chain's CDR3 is CASSSTYGSGALHF. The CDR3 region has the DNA TGTGCCAGCAGTAGTACATACGGGTCGGGGGCCCTCCACTTT.